These 21 T cell receptor beta chains share one sample of origin, sequenced in a study of identical twins. TCRdb fed the 5' RACE reads into MiXCR, producing one record per CDR3 protein. The sample records 640,000 or so distinct CDR3 sequences, roughly 6% being singletons. The material sequenced was naive T cells sorted from blood. The receptors stem from a man aged 18-30 years in good health.

There are a few counts of this clonotype. The gene calls are TRBV30 and TRBJ1-3; no reliable D call. The germline CDR1 and CDR2 sequences are GTSNPN and SVGIG (reference sequence). The V end lost 8 bases, the J end lost 0 bases, and 8 bases lay between the germline ends. The CDR3 covers 12 residues. DNA for the CDR3: TGTGCCACCAGGCCCTCTGGAAACACCATATATTTT. Translated: CATRPSGNTIYF.

This clonotype has a count of ten or more. V gene TRBV29-1 combines with J gene TRBJ1-5, with 7 bases lining up with TRBD1. The CDR3 sequence is 12 residues long. The J segment lost 7 bases and the V segment lost 4 bases, leaving 4 bases of the junction unmatched. Germline V lookup: CDR1 SQVTM, CDR2 ANQGSEA. The CDR3 nucleotides read TGCAGCGTTGGACAGGGCGGGCAGCCCCAGCATTTT. Amino acid sequence: CSVGQGGQPQHF.

This clonotype was seen at least ten times. The CDR3 DNA follows: TGTGCCAGCAGCGTTAGTCGGATCGGCGGGAGCTCCTACAATGAGCAGTTCTTC. Protein sequence: CASSVSRIGGSSYNEQFF. The chain employs TRBV9 and TRBJ2-1, with 7 bases aligning to TRBD2. CDR1 and CDR2 from the germline V gene are SGDLS and YYNGEE. This CDR3 contains 18 residues. The V gene end was trimmed by 2 bases and the J gene end by 0 bases; junction bases not matched to a gene: 11.

This clonotype appeared a few times. The CDR3 reads CASSRGLSGSYNEQFF. CDR3 bases: TGTGCCAGCAGTCGAGGACTTTCGGGTTCCTACAATGAGCAGTTCTTC. V is TRBV6-1 and J is TRBJ2-1; D might be TRBD2 (5 bases). V was clipped by 5 bases and J by 1 base, with 15 bases between them. Germline V gene lookup returns CDR1 MNHNS and CDR2 SASEGT. This CDR3 spans 16 amino acids.

This clonotype was seen a few times. The chain links TRBV6-2 or TRBV6-3 to TRBJ2-7; possible D gene TRBD1, 5 bases. This CDR3 spans 12 amino acids. Germline assignment: CDR1 MNHEY and CDR2 SVGEGT. Trimming took 2 bases from V and 5 from J, leaving 7 bases between them. The CDR3 loop is CASSYAGNEQYV. In DNA, the CDR3 is TGTGCCAGCAGTTACGCAGGGAACGAGCAGTACGTC.

This clonotype was seen at least ten times. The chain employs TRBV20-1 and TRBJ1-2, with D tentatively TRBD1 (5 bases). The V and J ends lost 5 bases and 4 bases respectively, with 23 bases between them. This CDR3 comprises 16 residues. CDR1 is DFQATT and CDR2 is SNEGSKA in the germline V gene (reference sequence). The CDR3 bases are TGCAGTGCTTCGGTGCCAGGGCTTAGGGCGGGCTATGGCTACACCTTC. The encoded protein is CSASVPGLRAGYGYTF.

This chain uses TRBV11-2 with TRBJ1-6, with a weak D call TRBD1 (5 bases). From germline, CDR1 is SGHAT and CDR2 FQNNGV. CDR3 length: 15 residues. With 8 bases removed from V and 9 bases from J, the gap between germline ends came to 20 bases. The CDR3 DNA is TGTGCCAGCTCCTTTAGTGGGGCAGAACCTTCACCCCTCCACTTT. The encoded protein is CASSFSGAEPSPLHF. Using reference TRBV11-2 and TRBJ1-6 for the parts outside the CDR3, the full variable domain is EAGVAQSPRYKIIEKRQSVAFWCNPISGHATLYWYQQILGQGPKLLIQFQNNGVVDDSQLPKDRFSAERLKGVDSTLKIQPAKLEDSAVYLCASSFSGAEPSPLHFGNGTRLTVT.

The CDR3, as DNA: TGCGCCAGCAGCTTGGCCCGCGGGATCGACTACGAGCAGTACTTC. Amino acid sequence: CASSLARGIDYEQYF. J is TRBJ2-7 and V is TRBV5-1; D is perhaps TRBD2 (6 bases). The V end lost 0 bases, the J end lost 3 bases, and 13 bases lay between the germline ends. The CDR3 runs to 15 residues. Germline CDR1 and CDR2: SGHRS and YFSETQ. Combining the CDR3 with reference TRBV5-1 and TRBJ2-7 gives the whole variable domain KAGVTQTPRYLIKTRGQQVTLSCSPISGHRSVSWYQQTPGQGLQFLFEYFSETQRNKGNFPGRFSGRQFSNSRSEMNVSTLELGDSALYLCASSLARGIDYEQYFGPGTRLTVT.

This clonotype was found many times. The rearrangement links TRBV4-3 to TRBJ2-2; D is possibly TRBD1 (5 bases). The CDR3 is 15 residues long. Trimming removed 0 bases at V and 2 bases at J, with 7 bases between. Germline CDR1 is LGHNA and CDR2 is YSLEER. The chain's CDR3 is CASSQDQGNTGELFF. The CDR3 DNA reads as TGCGCCAGCAGCCAAGATCAGGGAAACACCGGGGAGCTGTTTTTT.

This clonotype was counted only a few times. The chain is built from TRBV28 and TRBJ2-5; D possibly corresponds to TRBD1 (6 bases). Trimming took 6 bases from V and 2 from J, leaving 16 bases between them. The CDR3 extends over 15 amino acids. Germline V lookup: CDR1 MDHEN, CDR2 SYDVKM. CDR3 DNA: TGTGCCAGCAGGGCTGGACAGAGCCCACAAGAGACCCAGTACTTC. Its protein is CASRAGQSPQETQYF. Full variable domain (missing parts from reference TRBV28 and TRBJ2-5): DVKVTQSSRYLVKRTGEKVFLECVQDMDHENMFWYRQDPGLGLRLIYFSYDVKMKEKGDIPEGYSVSREKKERFSLILESASTNQTSMYLCASRAGQSPQETQYFGPGTRLLVL.

This clonotype was seen a handful of times. The V call is TRBV12-3 or TRBV12-4, the J call TRBJ2-1, with a weak D call TRBD2 (5 bases). V gave up 6 bases and J gave up 5 bases, with 8 bases separating them. The CDR3 extends over 12 amino acids. CDR3 coding DNA: TGTGCCAGCAGACCACTAGACAATGAGCAGTTCTTC. Translating gives CASRPLDNEQFF.

This clonotype was observed at least ten times. This chain uses TRBV12-3 or TRBV12-4 with TRBJ2-7; 8 nucleotides agree with TRBD1. The CDR3 covers 13 residues. With 8 bases clipped from V and 1 base from J, the junction kept 4 bases outside the gene matches. The chain's CDR3 is CASGRTGSYEQYF. CDR3 DNA sequence: TGTGCCAGCGGTAGGACAGGGTCCTACGAGCAGTACTTC.

This clonotype was detected only a few times. The CDR3 is CASSYGVDGEQFF. The CDR3 nucleotides are TGTGCCAGCAGTTACGGGGTGGACGGTGAGCAGTTCTTC. This chain joins TRBV6-5 and TRBJ2-1; D is unclear. Deletions cut 2 bases from V and 9 bases from J, with 11 bases between. CDR1 is MNHEY, CDR2 SVGAGI, per germline. The CDR3 has 13 amino acids.

Ten or more counts support this clonotype. This CDR3 reads CASSSRVLNQPQHF. DNA of the CDR3: TGTGCCAGCAGCTCCCGGGTTTTAAATCAGCCCCAGCATTTT. The chain recombines TRBV13 with TRBJ1-5; D call uncertain. With 4 bases removed from V and 4 bases from J, the gap between germline ends came to 11 bases. CDR1 PRHDT and CDR2 FYEKMQ come from the germline V gene (reference sequence). This CDR3 comprises 14 residues. Supplemented by reference TRBV13 and TRBJ1-5, the full variable domain reads AAGVIQSPRHLIKEKRETATLKCYPIPRHDTVYWYQQGPGQDPQFLISFYEKMQSDKGSIPDRFSAQQFSDYHSELNMSSLELGDSALYFCASSSRVLNQPQHFGDGTRLSIL.

This clonotype has ten or more counts. This chain joins TRBV12-3 or TRBV12-4 and TRBJ1-4; D remains unclear. V was shortened by 7 bases and J by 3 bases, with 12 bases between the two germline ends. The CDR3 totals 14 residues. CDR3 nucleotides: TGTGCCAGCAACACGCCGGGCCCTAATGAAAAACTGTTTTTT. It yields the protein CASNTPGPNEKLFF.

This clonotype was counted only a few times. This sequence joins TRBV11-1 and TRBJ1-3, with TRBD1 matching 9 bases. In germline, CDR1 is SGHAT, CDR2 FQDESV (reference sequence). The V gene end was trimmed by 5 bases and the J gene end by 1 base; junction bases not matched to a gene: 18. The CDR3 extends over 20 amino acids. The CDR3 nucleotides are TGTGCCAGCAGCCCAAGAATATCCCCAGGACAGGGGAGTTCTGGAAACACCATATATTTT. It encodes CASSPRISPGQGSSGNTIYF. The whole variable domain, filled in from reference TRBV11-1 and TRBJ1-3, reads EAEVAQSPRYKITEKSQAVAFWCDPISGHATLYWYRQILGQGPELLVQFQDESVVDDSQLPKDRFSAERLKGVDSTLKIQPAELGDSAMYLCASSPRISPGQGSSGNTIYFGEGSWLTVV.

This chain uses TRBV12-3 or TRBV12-4 with TRBJ2-7; TRBD2 matches 11 bases. V was pared by 7 bases and J by 2 bases, with 16 bases of the junction left unmatched. The length of the CDR3 is 18 residues. CDR3 sequence reads: CASTQGVAGGPRAYEQYF. The CDR3 nucleotides are TGTGCCAGCACCCAGGGGGTAGCGGGAGGGCCTCGGGCCTACGAGCAGTACTTC.

This clonotype has a handful of counts. The chain combines TRBV29-1 with TRBJ2-1; D is tentatively TRBD1 or TRBD2 (5 bases each). CDR1 is SQVTM, CDR2 ANQGSEA, per germline. The V and J ends lost 2 bases and 9 bases respectively, with 14 bases between them. This CDR3 has 13 amino acids. The CDR3 sequence is CSVERDRWIEQFF. The CDR3 nucleotides are TGCAGCGTTGAAAGGGACCGCTGGATTGAGCAGTTCTTC.

This clonotype was seen many times. The chain couples TRBV20-1 to TRBJ2-5; D gene uncertain. The V gene lost 3 bases and the J gene lost 1 base, with 6 bases spanning the gap. CDR3 length equals 12 residues. The germline V gene has CDR1 DFQATT and CDR2 SNEGSKA (reference sequence). The CDR3: CSARGFQETQYF. CDR3 in DNA: TGCAGTGCTAGGGGGTTCCAAGAGACCCAGTACTTC.

This clonotype was observed a handful of times. J is TRBJ2-1 and V is TRBV27; perhaps TRBD2 as D (7 bases). This CDR3 spans 12 amino acids. In germline, CDR1 is MNHEY, CDR2 SMNVEV (reference sequence). Trimming left V 6 bases short and J 9 bases short, with 12 bases between. CDR3 sequence: CASSYRGAEQFF. CDR3 nucleotides: TGTGCCAGCAGCTACCGGGGGGCTGAGCAGTTCTTC.

This clonotype was seen a few times. The J gene is TRBJ2-1, the V gene TRBV5-1; D is perhaps TRBD1 (5 bases). The CDR3 has 15 residues. Trimming pared 1 base from V and 8 bases from J, leaving 16 bases between. In germline, CDR1 is SGHRS, CDR2 YFSETQ. The CDR3 region is CASSLRGPPAYEQFF. DNA for the CDR3: TGCGCCAGCAGCTTGAGGGGCCCCCCGGCCTATGAGCAGTTCTTC. Full variable domain (rest looked up from reference TRBV5-1 and TRBJ2-1): KAGVTQTPRYLIKTRGQQVTLSCSPISGHRSVSWYQQTPGQGLQFLFEYFSETQRNKGNFPGRFSGRQFSNSRSEMNVSTLELGDSALYLCASSLRGPPAYEQFFGPGTRLTVL.